The 31 T cell receptor beta chains presented below share a single source sample, sequenced in a study of shared clonotypes between healthy human individuals. TCRdb keeps only in-frame clones here, not all; method: immunoSEQ multiplex PCR. The data contain 2,500,000 or so clones, roughly 93% of them seen just once; the ten biggest clones take up approximately 0.37%. Specimen: naive CD4+ T cells from PBMCs. This sample's subset: CD45RA+ positively selected. These receptors were taken from a man between 18 and 35 years old in good health. Some clones in this sample may be carry-over from other donors' samples.

This clone was detected a few times. V gene TRBV5-1 combines with J gene TRBJ1-4, with D possibly TRBD1 on 5 matching bases. The V end lost 3 bases, the J end lost 11 bases, and 23 bases lay between the germline ends. Germline CDR1 reads SGHRS; CDR2 reads YFSETQ. The CDR3 extends over 16 amino acids. CDR3 sequence: CASSSGSDGRVRKLFF. CDR3 in DNA: TGCGCCAGCAGCTCTGGCTCCGATGGCAGGGTGCGGAAACTGTTTTTT.

This clone turned up a few times. This sample includes further DNA sequences coding for the same CDR3. The chain couples TRBV30 to TRBJ1-1; possible D gene TRBD1, 6 bases. Trimming stripped 0 bases from V and 8 bases from J, with 13 bases between. Germline CDR1 is GTSNPN and CDR2 is SVGIG (reference sequence). The CDR3 extends over 13 amino acids. The CDR3 spells CAWSVNLGTEAFF. The CDR3 DNA sequence: TGTGCCTGGAGTGTAAATTTGGGGACAGAAGCTTTCTTT.

The chain uses TRBV7-3 and TRBJ1-1; a possible D gene is TRBD1 (5 bases). With 1 base removed from V and 1 base from J, the gap between germline ends came to 13 bases. The CDR3 extends over 16 amino acids. Per the germline V gene, CDR1 is SGHTA and CDR2 is FQGTGA. CDR3 nucleotide sequence: TGTGCCAGCAGCTTAATGGGGGTTGAGCAGAACACTGAAGCTTTCTTT. Residues: CASSLMGVEQNTEAFF.

This chain uses TRBV5-1 with TRBJ2-1; D not certain. The germline V gene encodes CDR1 SGHRS and CDR2 YFSETQ. CDR3 length equals 13 residues. Trimming removed 5 bases at V and 0 bases at J, with 6 bases between. The CDR3 region has the DNA TGCGCCAGCAGGGAGAGCTCCTACAATGAGCAGTTCTTC. Protein product: CASRESSYNEQFF.

For the CDR3, the DNA is TGTGCCAGCAGTTTAGTAGCGGGGGCCTACGAGCAGTACTTC. Protein: CASSLVAGAYEQYF. V is TRBV6-5 and J is TRBJ2-7, with 9 bases identical to TRBD2. Germline trimming cut 4 bases from V and 2 bases from J; bases unmatched to any gene: 3. Per the germline V gene, CDR1 is MNHEY and CDR2 is SVGAGI. The CDR3 runs to 14 residues.

The chain joins TRBV5-1 to TRBJ1-2, with a weak D call TRBD1 (5 bases). Trimming took off 4 bases at V and 8 bases at J, with 12 bases between the two ends. The CDR3 extends over 12 amino acids. Germline V gene data show CDR1 as SGHRS and CDR2 as YFSETQ. CDR3 nucleotides: TGCGCCAGCAGCCCGATAGGGGAGGGCTACACCTTC. It translates to CASSPIGEGYTF.

The V call is TRBV27, the J call TRBJ1-1, with D uncertain. CDR1 and CDR2 from the germline V gene are MNHEY and SMNVEV (reference sequence). There are 13 residues in the CDR3. Trimming took 3 bases from V and 11 from J, leaving 16 bases between them. The CDR3 sequence: CASSLRRRTGAFF. Written as DNA, the CDR3 is TGTGCCAGCAGTTTGAGGAGACGGACCGGGGCTTTCTTT.

The genes are TRBV28 and TRBJ2-5, with D perhaps TRBD1 (5 bases). V lost 3 bases and J 1 base, leaving 9 bases between the germline ends. Germline CDR1 is MDHEN and CDR2 is SYDVKM. The CDR3 spans 14 residues. The CDR3: CASSFYRPQETQYF. The CDR3 coding sequence is TGTGCCAGCAGTTTTTACAGGCCCCAAGAGACCCAGTACTTC.

The chain carries TRBV6-1 and TRBJ2-5, with D perhaps matching TRBD1 or TRBD2 (5 bases each). The CDR3 loop spans 14 amino acids. Germline CDR1 is MNHNS and CDR2 is SASEGT. V lost 8 bases and J lost 7, with 20 bases in between. The CDR3 loop is CASSRPGADGTQYF. Written as DNA, the CDR3 is TGTGCCAGCTCCCGTCCCGGGGCCGACGGGACCCAGTACTTC.

V is TRBV7-2 and J is TRBJ1-4; D is uncertain. In germline, CDR1 is SGHTA, CDR2 FQGNSA. The CDR3 totals 13 residues. Trimming cost V 4 bases and J 8 bases, with 11 bases left between them. CDR3 residues: CASSWDYGEKLFF. CDR3 DNA: TGTGCCAGCAGCTGGGATTATGGGGAAAAACTGTTTTTT.

This sequence joins TRBV6-5 and TRBJ1-1; no definite D call. Deletions cut 6 bases from V and 3 bases from J, with 17 bases between. CDR3 size: 15 residues. In germline, CDR1 is MNHEY, CDR2 SVGAGI. The CDR3 sequence is CASSLGGWAHTEAFF. CDR3 DNA: TGTGCCAGCAGCCTGGGTGGTTGGGCGCACACTGAAGCTTTCTTT.

The chain carries TRBV28 and TRBJ1-4; D gene uncertain. Germline assignment: CDR1 MDHEN and CDR2 SYDVKM. V was trimmed by 5 bases and J by 7 bases, leaving 14 bases between them. The CDR3 has 14 residues. CDR3 residues: CASSPGYGGEKLFF. The CDR3 DNA reads as TGTGCCAGCAGTCCAGGATACGGCGGTGAAAAACTGTTTTTT.

The V gene is TRBV28, the J gene TRBJ1-4; weak D call: TRBD1 (5 bases). There are 21 residues in the CDR3. Per germline, CDR1 MDHEN and CDR2 SYDVKM. V lost 0 bases and J 0 bases, leaving 23 bases between the germline ends. In DNA form, the CDR3 reads TGTGCCAGCAGTTTATGGATCCCCCCCAGGGATCCCCAGGCAACTAATGAAAAACTGTTTTTT. Its translation is CASSLWIPPRDPQATNEKLFF.

The sample holds one count of this clone. The CDR3 DNA reads TGTGCCAGCAGCCCAACAGGGCCTGGAAACACCATATATTTT. This encodes CASSPTGPGNTIYF. The chain uses TRBV7-9 and TRBJ1-3; D might be TRBD1 (6 bases). The CDR3 covers 14 residues. Trimming pared 5 bases from V and 2 bases from J, leaving 10 bases between. Per the germline V gene, CDR1 is SEHNR and CDR2 is FQNEAQ (reference sequence).

The chain uses TRBV9 and TRBJ1-2; D unclear. The V end lost 0 bases, the J end lost 5 bases, and 20 bases lay between the germline ends. Germline V CDR1 and CDR2: SGDLS, YYNGEE. CDR3 length: 17 amino acids. The CDR3 DNA is TGTGCCAGCAGCGTAGCTCCCAGCGGGGTAGCGGGATATGGCTACACCTTC. The encoded protein is CASSVAPSGVAGYGYTF.

This clone appeared once. The J gene is TRBJ2-5, the V gene TRBV14; no firm D call. Germline lookup yields CDR1 SGHDN and CDR2 FVKESK. V gave up 4 bases and J gave up 5 bases, with 11 bases separating them. This CDR3 spans 13 amino acids. CDR3 nucleotides: TGTGCCAGCAGCCCCCGCCTTTGGGAGACCCAGTACTTC. Translating it yields CASSPRLWETQYF.

This clone has just a few counts. The junction does not match germline at one end; this may be a read error. The chain combines TRBV18 with TRBJ1-5, with D unclear. The CDR3 is made up of 15 amino acids. The germline gives CDR1 KGHSH, CDR2 LQKENI. The CDR3: CASSPLGGRDQPQHF. The CDR3, as DNA: TGTGCCAGCTCGCCACTAGGAGGGAGGGATCAGCCCCAGCATTTT.

The CDR3 bases are TGTGCCAGCAGCTTCCGGGGCAGGGCAGTGGAGGGCGGCTACACCTTC. This translates into CASSFRGRAVEGGYTF. V gene TRBV5-4 combines with J gene TRBJ1-2, with D perhaps TRBD1 (5 bases). This CDR3 region has 16 residues. Germline CDR1 reads SGHNT; CDR2 reads YYREEE (reference sequence). V was clipped by 2 bases and J by 8 bases, with 22 bases between them.

V is TRBV10-3 and J is TRBJ2-5; D uncertain. The CDR3 is 13 amino acids. Germline loops: CDR1 ENHRY, CDR2 SYGVKD. V was shortened by 5 bases and J by 4 bases, with 11 bases between the two germline ends. The chain's CDR3 is CAISLEQRETQYF. CDR3 in DNA: TGTGCCATCAGTCTTGAGCAGCGAGAGACCCAGTACTTC.

This clone was observed a single time. The V and J genes are TRBV28 and TRBJ2-1; TRBD2 is a possible D gene (6 bases). Per the germline V gene, CDR1 is MDHEN and CDR2 is SYDVKM. This CDR3 has 14 residues. Between the trimmed V and J ends, which lost 7 bases and 1 base, there was a span of 11 bases. DNA for the CDR3: TGTGCCAGCATTCTGGCGGGGTCCTACAATGAGCAGTTCTTC. Translating gives CASILAGSYNEQFF.

V usage is TRBV10-1 and J usage is TRBJ2-1, with 9 bases that match TRBD2. Germline V CDR1 and CDR2: WNHNN, SYGVQD (reference sequence). Trimming at V came to 1 base and at J to 6 bases, leaving 4 bases not matched to a gene. The CDR3 has 15 amino acids. Here the CDR3 DNA reads TGCGCCAGCAGTGAGTTTGCGGGAGGGGGCAATGAGCAGTTCTTC. Translating gives CASSEFAGGGNEQFF.

The chain recombines TRBV6-5 with TRBJ2-1, with D perhaps TRBD1 (6 bases). Between the trimmed V and J ends, which lost 0 bases and 9 bases, there was a span of 9 bases. The CDR3 sequence is 13 residues long. Germline V gives CDR1 MNHEY, CDR2 SVGAGI. This CDR3 reads CASSYSGGSEQFF. Here the CDR3 DNA reads TGTGCCAGCAGTTACTCTGGGGGCAGTGAGCAGTTCTTC.

The chain uses TRBV29-1 and TRBJ2-1, with D perhaps matching TRBD1 (6 bases). This CDR3 has 12 amino acids. The germline V and J ends were trimmed by 3 bases and 7 bases, with 10 bases remaining between them. Germline CDR1 and CDR2: SQVTM and ANQGSEA. CDR3 loop: CSVDRGGNEQFF. The CDR3 DNA sequence: TGCAGCGTTGACAGGGGTGGAAATGAGCAGTTCTTC.

The rearrangement links TRBV5-1 to TRBJ2-2; 7 nucleotides line up with TRBD1. CDR1 SGHRS and CDR2 YFSETQ come from the germline V gene. The CDR3 has 16 amino acids. Trimming cost V 4 bases and J 6 bases; bases outside gene matches: 12. CDR3 sequence (DNA): TGCGCCAGCAGCGGCGGGCAGGGGGAAGGGGCCGGGGAGCTGTTTTTT. Amino acids: CASSGGQGEGAGELFF.

This clone was detected only once. V usage is TRBV6-5 and J usage is TRBJ2-7; 11 positions match TRBD2. The V segment lost 6 bases and the J segment 1 base; nucleotides outside the gene matches: 2. The CDR3 extends over 14 amino acids. Looked up from germline, CDR1 is MNHEY and CDR2 is SVGAGI. The CDR3 coding sequence is TGTGCCAGCAGAATAGCGGGAGGGTCCTACGAGCAGTACTTC. Encoded protein: CASRIAGGSYEQYF.

The genes are TRBV5-5 and TRBJ2-7; 8 bases align to TRBD1. This CDR3 comprises 14 residues. CDR1 SGHKS and CDR2 YYEKEE come from the germline V gene (reference sequence). Trimming removed 0 bases from V and 4 bases from J; junction bases left unmatched: 3. This CDR3 reads CASSLVTGGYEQYF. The CDR3 region has the DNA TGTGCCAGCAGCTTGGTTACAGGGGGATACGAGCAGTACTTC.

J is TRBJ2-2 and V is TRBV11-2; 8 bases match TRBD1. V lost 4 bases and J lost 7; bases outside the gene matches: 5. Germline V gives CDR1 SGHAT, CDR2 FQNNGV. CDR3 length equals 14 residues. The CDR3 region is CASSSGTGHGELFF. In nucleotides, the CDR3 is TGTGCCAGCAGCTCCGGGACAGGCCACGGGGAGCTGTTTTTT.

This clone showed up just a few times. The chain couples TRBV19 to TRBJ1-5; D might be TRBD1 (6 bases). V lost 7 bases to trimming and J lost 2 bases, with 18 bases between them. The CDR3 is made up of 16 amino acids. From germline, CDR1 is LNHDA and CDR2 SQIVND (reference sequence). CDR3 DNA: TGTGCCAGTACCCTGGGGCGGGGGCAGGGCAATCAGCCCCAGCATTTT. The encoded protein is CASTLGRGQGNQPQHF.

This clone was seen just once. This chain links TRBV7-3 with TRBJ2-3; 10 bases agree with TRBD2. CDR1 is SGHTA and CDR2 is FQGTGA in the germline V gene. After removal of 4 bases from V and 2 bases from J, the junction contained 3 bases not matched to a gene. The CDR3 has 15 amino acids. The DNA of the CDR3 is TGTGCCAGCAGCTGGACTAGCGGATACACAGATACGCAGTATTTT. Translated: CASSWTSGYTDTQYF.

The chain uses TRBV29-1 and TRBJ2-7; no firm D call. This CDR3 is 11 amino acids long. CDR1 and CDR2 from the germline V gene are SQVTM and ANQGSEA. V shed 6 bases and J shed 2 bases, with 8 bases lying between them. CDR3 nucleotides: TGCAGCGTCGGCAACACCTACGAGCAGTACTTC. As protein: CSVGNTYEQYF.

The J gene is TRBJ2-5, the V gene TRBV28, with D uncertain. The length of the CDR3 is 15 residues. The germline V and J ends were trimmed by 6 bases and 2 bases, with 16 bases remaining between them. Looked up from germline, CDR1 is MDHEN and CDR2 is SYDVKM. CDR3 bases: TGTGCCAGCAGAACCGAAAGGACGACTCAAGAGACCCAGTACTTC. This translates into CASRTERTTQETQYF.